This paragraph reports one T cell receptor (beta chain). Its antigen is currently unknown. The data were taken from a study of response to subunit inactivated influenza vaccine. TCRdb re-called the RT-PCR reads through MiXCR, storing one row per CDR3 protein. Among approximately 530,000 distinct CDR3 sequences, 10% to 15% were seen once, and the ten largest hold roughly 13%. Germline CDR1 and CDR2: DFQATT and SNEGSKA (reference sequence). V was clipped by 4 bases and J by 0 bases, with 10 bases between them. The CDR3 sequence is 14 residues long. Study-level findings and limits: Few additional T cells are recruited per seasonal influenza vaccination, authors suggested.

V usage is TRBV20-1 and J usage is TRBJ1-5; D is possibly TRBD1 (5 bases). This TCR derives from a man aged 45 to 65 who received an inactivated influenza vaccine. The sample was PBMCs from blood, taken more than 35 days after vaccination. CDR3 protein: CSATETDSNQPQHF. CDR3 nucleotides: TGCAGTGCTACGGAGACAGATAGCAATCAGCCCCAGCATTTT.